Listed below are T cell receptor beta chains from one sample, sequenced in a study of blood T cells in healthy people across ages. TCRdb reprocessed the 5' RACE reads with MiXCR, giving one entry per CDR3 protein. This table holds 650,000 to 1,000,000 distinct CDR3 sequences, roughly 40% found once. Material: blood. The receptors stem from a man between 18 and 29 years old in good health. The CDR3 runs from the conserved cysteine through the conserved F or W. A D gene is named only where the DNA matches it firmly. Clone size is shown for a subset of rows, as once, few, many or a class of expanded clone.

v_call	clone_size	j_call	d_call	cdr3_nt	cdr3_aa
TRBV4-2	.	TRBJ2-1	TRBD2	TGTGCCAGCAGCCAAGAGGGGACTAGCAGTAATGAGCAGTTCTTC	CASSQEGTSSNEQFF
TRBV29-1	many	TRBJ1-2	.	TGCAGCGTTGAATCGGGACCCTGGAGTGGCTACACCTTC	CSVESGPWSGYTF
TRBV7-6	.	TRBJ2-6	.	TGTGCCAGCAGCGGGGCGGGACTCCGTGGGGCCAACGTCCTGACTTTC	CASSGAGLRGANVLTF
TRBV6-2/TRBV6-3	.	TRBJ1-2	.	TGTGCCAGCAGTGTGGACTATGGCTACACCTTC	CASSVDYGYTF
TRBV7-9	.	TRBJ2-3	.	TGTGCCAGCAGCTTGTCTAGTCTGACGGGGGATACGCAGTATTTT	CASSLSSLTGDTQYF
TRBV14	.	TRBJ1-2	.	TGTGCCAGCAACCAAACGGGGAATGGCTACACCTTC	CASNQTGNGYTF
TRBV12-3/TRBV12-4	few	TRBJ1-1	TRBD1	TGTGCCAGCAGTTTTTGGACAGGTGGGGGGACGGACACTGAAGCTTTCTTT	CASSFWTGGGTDTEAFF
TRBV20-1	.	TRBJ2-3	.	TGCAGTGCGGAATCCCCGGCGGGGAGAGGTTCCCCAGATACGCAGTATTTT	CSAESPAGRGSPDTQYF
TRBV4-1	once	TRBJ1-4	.	TGCGCCAGCAGCCAACAAGACAGTAATAAGGAAAAACTGTTTTTT	CASSQQDSNKEKLFF
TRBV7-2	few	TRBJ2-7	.	TGTGCCAGCAGCTTAGCGGTTGGAGTGGGCGAGCAGTACTTC	CASSLAVGVGEQYF
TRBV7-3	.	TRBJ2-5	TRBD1	TGTGCCAGCTCGGACAGGGGAACAAATGAGCAGTACTTC	CASSDRGTNEQYF
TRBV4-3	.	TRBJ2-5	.	TGCGCCAGCAGCCAAGGCCGGGGGTTCCAAGAGACCCAGTACTTC	CASSQGRGFQETQYF
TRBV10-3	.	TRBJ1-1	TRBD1	TGTGCCATCAGTAATGAGGGACAGCGTGAAGCTTTCTTT	CAISNEGQREAFF
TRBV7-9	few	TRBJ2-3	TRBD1	TGTGCCAGCAGCTTACTAACCGGGACAGTCTATCGCACAGATACGCAGTATTTT	CASSLLTGTVYRTDTQYF
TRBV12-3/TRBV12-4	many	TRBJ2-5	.	TGTGCCAGCAGTCCTAACAAGTTAGAGACCCAGTACTTC	CASSPNKLETQYF
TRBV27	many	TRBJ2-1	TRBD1	TGTGCCAGCAGTCAGGACAGGGGATTCAATGAGCAGTTCTTC	CASSQDRGFNEQFF
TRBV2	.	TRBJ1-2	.	TGTGCCAGCAGTGAAGCGGAGGCGATGGGCTATGGCTACACCTTC	CASSEAEAMGYGYTF
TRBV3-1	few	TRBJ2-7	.	TGTGCCAGCAGCCCCGTGGGGAGGAACTACGAGCAGTACTTC	CASSPVGRNYEQYF
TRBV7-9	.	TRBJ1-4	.	TGTGCCAGCAGCTTAGGGGACGGCGATGAAAAACTGTTTTTT	CASSLGDGDEKLFF
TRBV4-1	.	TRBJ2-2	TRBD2	TGCGCCAGCAGCCAAGCCCTAGCGGGCTACACCGGGGAGCTGTTTTTT	CASSQALAGYTGELFF
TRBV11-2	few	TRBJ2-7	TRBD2	TGTGCCAGCAGCTTATCGTCGGGGGGGGGCAAGTGGAACGAGCAGTACTTC	CASSLSSGGGKWNEQYF
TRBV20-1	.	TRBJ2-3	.	TGCAGTGCTAGAGAATCCGCCGGAGGGGGAGATACGCAGTATTTT	CSARESAGGGDTQYF
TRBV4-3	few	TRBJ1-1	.	TGCGCCAGCAGCCAAAGCCTCTTCTTCAACACTGAAGCTTTCTTT	CASSQSLFFNTEAFF
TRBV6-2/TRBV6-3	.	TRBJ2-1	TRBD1	TGTGCCAGCAGTTACCGGGACAGCTCCTACAATGAGCAGTTCTTC	CASSYRDSSYNEQFF
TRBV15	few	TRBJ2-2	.	TGTGCCACCAGCAGAGATTACGGCCTCATTGGGACCGGGGAGCTGTTTTTT	CATSRDYGLIGTGELFF